One sample yielded the 27 T cell receptor beta chains listed below, sequenced in a study of blood T cell repertoires in COVID-19. Generated by immunoSEQ multiplex PCR, the TCRdb table keeps only in-frame clones and is missing some. The top ten hold roughly 1.4% of the sample, which has about 140,000 clones, about 86% seen once. The sequenced sample was peripheral blood. The source of these receptors is a woman aged 60 to 75 with acute or convalescent COVID-19.

This sequence joins TRBV19 and TRBJ1-2, with D maybe TRBD1 (5 bases). CDR3 length: 13 amino acids. V shed 3 bases and J shed 8 bases, with 13 bases lying between them. From germline, CDR1 is LNHDA and CDR2 SQIVND (reference sequence). The CDR3 bases are TGTGCCAGTAGTATCGCTGGGGCGGCAGGCTACACCTTC. This codes for CASSIAGAAGYTF.

This clone came up once. The V call is TRBV27, the J call TRBJ2-1; 13 nucleotides match TRBD2. Per the germline V gene, CDR1 is MNHEY and CDR2 is SMNVEV (reference sequence). The CDR3 has 17 amino acids. With V trimmed by 4 bases and J by 12 bases, 15 bases remained unmatched. CDR3 coding DNA: TGTGCCAGCAGTTCCACACCCGGGACTAGCGGGGAATTGGCGCAGTTCTTC. Its translation is CASSSTPGTSGELAQFF.

The chain carries TRBV5-1 and TRBJ1-2, with 7 positions matching TRBD1. The V gene's germline CDR1 is SGHRS and CDR2 YFSETQ. Trimming removed 5 bases from V and 2 bases from J; junction bases left unmatched: 3. CDR3 length equals 13 residues. CDR3 protein: CASRPTGNYGYTF. The CDR3 DNA follows: TGCGCCAGCAGACCGACAGGGAACTATGGCTACACCTTC.

V usage is TRBV9 and J usage is TRBJ2-2; D might be TRBD1 (6 bases). V gave up 4 bases and J gave up 1 base, with 17 bases separating them. The CDR3 is 17 residues long. Germline assignment: CDR1 SGDLS and CDR2 YYNGEE. The CDR3 nucleotides are TGTGCCAGCAGCACAGGCAGGGGCCTAGTGAACACCGGGGAGCTGTTTTTT. Translation: CASSTGRGLVNTGELFF. The whole variable domain, filled in from reference TRBV9 and TRBJ2-2, reads DSGVTQTPKHLITATGQRVTLRCSPRSGDLSVYWYQQSLDQGLQFLIQYYNGEERAKGNILERFSAQQFPDLHSELNLSSLELGDSALYFCASSTGRGLVNTGELFFGEGSRLTVL.

The chain recombines TRBV2 with TRBJ2-7; D call uncertain. The CDR3 is 15 residues long. Germline CDR1 is SNHLY and CDR2 is FYNNEI. Trimming pared 3 bases from V and 1 base from J, leaving 13 bases between. The CDR3 DNA reads as TGTGCCAGCAGTGAGTTGACTTCTACGTCCTACGAGCAGTACTTC. Its protein product is CASSELTSTSYEQYF.

The chain is built from TRBV5-4 and TRBJ1-2; TRBD1 aligns across 9 bases. CDR1 SGHNT and CDR2 YYREEE come from the germline V gene (reference sequence). The CDR3 is 13 residues long. J lost 4 bases, V lost 6 bases, and 4 bases had no gene match. The DNA of the CDR3 is TGTGCCAGCACCAAGGACAGGGGCTATGGCTACACCTTC. This gives the protein CASTKDRGYGYTF.

This chain uses TRBV5-4 with TRBJ1-2; 10 nucleotides line up with TRBD1. J was trimmed by 3 bases and V by 4 bases; bases with no gene match: 6. The CDR3 has 15 residues. Per the germline V gene, CDR1 is SGHNT and CDR2 is YYREEE (reference sequence). The CDR3 protein is CASSQGTGDHYGYTF. CDR3 nucleotide sequence: TGTGCCAGCAGCCAGGGGACAGGGGACCACTATGGCTACACCTTC.

This clone was seen a handful of times. CDR3 nucleotides: TGTGCCAGCAGCCCACAGGGAACGTTCACTGAAGCTTTCTTT. Protein product: CASSPQGTFTEAFF. V usage is TRBV6-5 and J usage is TRBJ1-1; D is possibly TRBD1 (6 bases). The germline V gene has CDR1 MNHEY and CDR2 SVGAGI. The CDR3 length is 14 residues. V was shortened by 6 bases and J by 4 bases, with 15 bases between the two germline ends.

The rearrangement uses TRBV18 and TRBJ1-4, with 9 bases that match TRBD1. Germline loops: CDR1 KGHSH, CDR2 LQKENI. The CDR3 is made up of 15 amino acids. V was clipped by 3 bases and J by 7 bases; unmatched bases: 6. CDR3 loop: CASSPQDRGIEKLFF. CDR3 DNA: TGTGCCAGCTCACCCCAGGACAGGGGCATTGAAAAACTGTTTTTT.

The chain combines TRBV7-2 with TRBJ1-2; 8 nucleotides match TRBD1. The germline gives CDR1 SGHTA, CDR2 FQGNSA. J lost 4 bases, V lost 5 bases, and 9 bases had no gene match. This CDR3 comprises 15 residues. The CDR3 here is CASSQPSGQGYGYTF. In DNA, the CDR3 is TGTGCCAGCAGCCAACCCTCAGGACAGGGCTATGGCTACACCTTC.

The chain joins TRBV5-1 to TRBJ1-5; D is uncertain. CDR3 length: 15 residues. The V gene's germline CDR1 is SGHRS and CDR2 YFSETQ. The germline V and J ends were trimmed by 2 bases and 0 bases, with 9 bases remaining between them. The CDR3 DNA reads as TGCGCCAGCAGCTTAGACGGCGGTAGCAATCAGCCCCAGCATTTT. It specifies CASSLDGGSNQPQHF.

The chain carries TRBV19 and TRBJ2-7, with D perhaps matching TRBD1 (5 bases). Per the germline V gene, CDR1 is LNHDA and CDR2 is SQIVND (reference sequence). The V end was cut by 6 bases, the J end by 1 base, with 10 bases between. The CDR3 is 13 residues long. CDR3 region: CASSRTLSYEQYF. The CDR3 nucleotides are TGTGCCAGTAGCCGGACACTGTCCTACGAGCAGTACTTC. Full variable domain (rest looked up from reference TRBV19 and TRBJ2-7): DGGITQSPKYLFRKEGQNVTLSCEQNLNHDAMYWYRQDPGQGLRLIYYSQIVNDFQKGDIAEGYSVSREKKESFPLTVTSAQKNPTAFYLCASSRTLSYEQYFGPGTRLTVT.

The CDR3 is CASTSLGSEQYF. CDR3 coding DNA: TGTGCCAGCACCTCCTTGGGCTCCGAGCAGTACTTC. This chain links TRBV27 with TRBJ2-7; D remains ambiguous. V was shortened by 7 bases and J by 6 bases, with 13 bases between the two germline ends. CDR1 is MNHEY, CDR2 SMNVEV, per germline (reference sequence). This CDR3 has 12 residues.

The chain carries TRBV4-3 and TRBJ1-6; D remains ambiguous. Trimming cost V 0 bases and J 10 bases, with 13 bases left between them. The CDR3 length is 15 residues. Germline CDR1 is LGHNA and CDR2 is YSLEER. The CDR3 sequence: CASSQETRSESPLHF. DNA of the CDR3: TGCGCCAGCAGCCAAGAGACAAGGTCAGAATCACCCCTCCACTTT.

The chain couples TRBV10-3 to TRBJ2-3; the match to TRBD2 covers 11 bases. CDR1 ENHRY and CDR2 SYGVKD come from the germline V gene. Trimming took 6 bases from V and 5 from J; bases not matched to a gene: 7. The CDR3 is made up of 15 amino acids. The DNA for the CDR3 is TGTGCCATCAGAATAGCGGGGGGGAGCGGAGATACGCAGTATTTT. This encodes CAIRIAGGSGDTQYF.

The chain joins TRBV7-2 to TRBJ2-1; the D gene is possibly TRBD2 (7 bases). V was trimmed by 0 bases and J by 5 bases, leaving 11 bases between them. The CDR3 extends over 15 amino acids. Per germline, CDR1 SGHTA and CDR2 FQGNSA. This CDR3 is CASSLAGGLHNEQFF. DNA for the CDR3: TGTGCCAGCAGCTTAGCGGGGGGGCTCCACAATGAGCAGTTCTTC.

The chain links TRBV5-1 to TRBJ2-7; 8 bases fit TRBD1. The CDR3 is 15 amino acids. J was trimmed by 0 bases and V by 4 bases; bases with no gene match: 6. CDR1 is SGHRS, CDR2 YFSETQ, per germline. For the CDR3, the DNA is TGCGCCAGCAGCACCTGGACAGGGATCTCCTACGAGCAGTACTTC. Its translation: CASSTWTGISYEQYF. Full variable domain (outside the CDR3, taken from reference TRBV5-1 and TRBJ2-7): KAGVTQTPRYLIKTRGQQVTLSCSPISGHRSVSWYQQTPGQGLQFLFEYFSETQRNKGNFPGRFSGRQFSNSRSEMNVSTLELGDSALYLCASSTWTGISYEQYFGPGTRLTVT.

The chain is built from TRBV7-2 and TRBJ2-1; 9 bases are shared with TRBD2. Germline values: CDR1 SGHTA, CDR2 FQGNSA. The CDR3 sequence is 15 residues long. Trimming at V came to 4 bases and at J to 8 bases, leaving 9 bases not matched to a gene. For the CDR3, the DNA is TGTGCCAGCAGCTCAGGAGGCGGGGGGGTCTATGAGCAGTTCTTC. Amino acids: CASSSGGGGVYEQFF.

This chain connects TRBV7-2 to TRBJ2-1, with D maybe TRBD2 (5 bases). Per germline, CDR1 SGHTA and CDR2 FQGNSA. V was pared by 2 bases and J by 1 base, with 15 bases between. The CDR3 totals 17 residues. CDR3 sequence reads: CASSLNPHGVSYNEQFF. CDR3 DNA: TGTGCCAGCAGCTTAAACCCTCACGGGGTATCCTACAATGAGCAGTTCTTC.

This chain joins TRBV4-1 and TRBJ1-5; 7 nucleotides agree with TRBD1. The trim removed 2 bases at V and 6 bases at J, leaving 7 bases unmatched. CDR1 MGHRA and CDR2 YSYEKL come from the germline V gene. This CDR3 region has 15 residues. As DNA, the CDR3 is TGCGCCAGCAGCCAACAGGACAGGCCGGGTCAGCCCCAGCATTTT. Protein: CASSQQDRPGQPQHF.

V gene TRBV5-1 combines with J gene TRBJ1-2, with TRBD1 matching over 7 bases. Germline assignment: CDR1 SGHRS and CDR2 YFSETQ. V lost 4 bases to trimming and J lost 4 bases; unmatched junction nucleotides: 7. This CDR3 has 14 residues. The CDR3 sequence is CASSKGQDLYGYTF. CDR3 nucleotides: TGCGCCAGCAGCAAAGGACAGGATCTCTATGGCTACACCTTC.

The genes are TRBV30 and TRBJ1-5; 7 bases agree with TRBD1. The CDR3 spans 17 residues. Losses at the gene ends were 0 bases for V and 2 bases for J; bases not matched to a gene: 10. The germline V gene has CDR1 GTSNPN and CDR2 SVGIG (reference sequence). The chain's CDR3 is CAWSVPQGDLGNQPQHF. CDR3 coding DNA: TGTGCCTGGAGTGTACCGCAGGGGGACTTGGGCAATCAGCCCCAGCATTTT.

This clone was counted a single time. V is TRBV7-2 and J is TRBJ2-7, with 12 bases lining up with TRBD1. Trimming removed 0 bases from V and 8 bases from J; junction bases left unmatched: 5. Germline CDR1 SGHTA, CDR2 FQGNSA. The CDR3 is 15 residues long. The DNA of the CDR3 is TGTGCCAGCAGCTTAGCGGGGACAGGGGGCGCCAAGCAGTACTTC. Encoded protein: CASSLAGTGGAKQYF. The full variable domain, its missing parts supplied by reference TRBV7-2 and TRBJ2-7, is GAGVSQSPSNKVTEKGKDVELRCDPISGHTALYWYRQSLGQGLEFLIYFQGNSAPDKSGLPSDRFSAERTGGSVSTLTIQRTQQEDSAVYLCASSLAGTGGAKQYFGPGTRLTVT.

The chain links TRBV11-2 to TRBJ1-2, with 9 bases aligning to TRBD1. The germline CDR1 and CDR2 sequences are SGHAT and FQNNGV. J was trimmed by 2 bases and V by 5 bases; bases with no gene match: 3. The CDR3 consists of 14 residues. CDR3 DNA sequence: TGTGCCAGCAGCCTGGACAGGGGAAACTATGGCTACACCTTC. As protein: CASSLDRGNYGYTF.

This clone has a handful of counts. The V and J genes are TRBV25-1 and TRBJ1-4; 8 positions match TRBD1. The junction had 15 bases not matched to a gene; V was cut back by 5 bases and J by 7 bases. This CDR3 has 17 amino acids. Germline assignment: CDR1 MGHDK and CDR2 SYGVNS. CDR3 region: CASSPRQGRELSEKLFF. The CDR3 DNA is TGTGCCAGCAGTCCCCGACAGGGGCGCGAGTTGAGTGAAAAACTGTTTTTT.

The chain has TRBV2 and TRBJ2-5, with 8 bases matching TRBD2. The CDR3 totals 15 residues. The V segment lost 10 bases and the J segment 5 bases; nucleotides outside the gene matches: 15. Germline V CDR1 and CDR2: SNHLY, FYNNEI. This CDR3 is CANSPGLVSSETQYF. The CDR3 DNA reads as TGTGCCAACTCGCCGGGACTAGTGTCGAGCGAGACCCAGTACTTC. The full variable domain, rest sourced from reference TRBV2 and TRBJ2-5, is EPEVTQTPSHQVTQMGQEVILRCVPISNHLYFYWYRQILGQKVEFLVSFYNNEISEKSEIFDDQFSVERPDGSNFTLKIRSTKLEDSAMYFCANSPGLVSSETQYFGPGTRLLVL.

The gene calls are TRBV5-8 and TRBJ2-5; maybe TRBD1 (5 bases). V was pared by 3 bases and J by 1 base, with 10 bases between. The CDR3 contains 14 residues. CDR1 is SGHTS and CDR2 is YDEGEE in the germline V gene. The CDR3 spells CASSYHRSQETQYF. CDR3 nucleotides: TGTGCCAGCAGCTACCACAGGTCCCAAGAGACCCAGTACTTC.